This TCR beta chain was identified during a study of beta chain features in type 1 diabetes. The whole isolated RNA underwent reverse transcription, so sequencing captured expressed TCRB transcripts. Profiled with immunoSEQ multiplex PCR; TCRdb holds only in-frame clones, not every one. The table lists under 250,000 clones, approximately 14% of them singletons. The CDR3 totals 13 residues. V was cut by 10 bases and J by 1 base, with 11 bases left in between. Germline CDR1 and CDR2: SNHLY and FYNNEI. V gene TRBV2 combines with J gene TRBJ1-3; weak D call: TRBD1 (5 bases). Source material: naive CD4+ T cells from blood. This clonotype was sampled from a woman in her thirties or forties in good health. CDR3 protein: CATIGDSGNTIYF. The CDR3, as DNA: TGTGCCACCATAGGGGATTCTGGAAACACCATATATTTT.